Below are 15 T cell receptor beta chains sequenced from a single sample in a study of blood T cells in healthy people across ages. PCR was performed a second time for about 6 to 12 cycles using a sample-barcoded 5' primer and a J-beta primer mix. A single record per CDR3 protein comes from TCRdb applying MiXCR to the 5' RACE reads. The sample consists of over a million distinct CDR3 sequences, 45% of them appearing once. Material: blood. These receptors were collected from an older woman in good health.

The V gene is TRBV11-2, the J gene TRBJ1-2; D might be TRBD1 (6 bases). Germline loops: CDR1 SGHAT, CDR2 FQNNGV. This CDR3 has 15 residues. V was shortened by 6 bases and J by 2 bases, with 16 bases between the two germline ends. DNA of the CDR3: TGTGCCAGCAGAAAAGCGGGGGGGACAAACTATGGCTACACCTTC. Protein product: CASRKAGGTNYGYTF.

This clonotype was recorded once. The chain links TRBV12-3 or TRBV12-4 to TRBJ2-7; 7 bases fit TRBD2. Unmatched junction bases numbered 15, after V lost 6 bases and J lost 7 bases. The CDR3 has 15 amino acids. CDR3 in DNA: TGTGCCAGCAGCACAACAGCGGGGCCGAGGATAGAGCAGTACTTC. Translated: CASSTTAGPRIEQYF.

The gene calls are TRBV10-3 and TRBJ2-7, with 7 bases lining up with TRBD2. J gave up 0 bases and V 5 bases, and 1 base lay outside the gene matches. CDR3 length: 13 residues. Germline V lookup: CDR1 ENHRY, CDR2 SYGVKD. The CDR3 sequence: CAISSGDSYEQYF. The CDR3 region has the DNA TGTGCCATCAGTAGCGGGGACTCCTACGAGCAGTACTTC.

The chain recombines TRBV29-1 with TRBJ2-5; maybe TRBD1 (7 bases). Germline-derived CDR1 and CDR2 are SQVTM and ANQGSEA. Trimming shortened V by 8 bases and J by 7 bases, and 20 bases separated the two germline ends. This CDR3 has 13 residues. The CDR3 coding sequence is TGCAGCATAGCGGCAGGGGGGTCTGGGACCCAGTACTTC. Protein sequence: CSIAAGGSGTQYF.

This chain uses TRBV3-1 with TRBJ2-3; 13 positions match TRBD2. The germline gives CDR1 LGHDT, CDR2 YNNKEL (reference sequence). Trimming took 0 bases from V and 6 from J; bases not matched to a gene: 9. The CDR3 length is 18 residues. DNA of the CDR3: TGTGCCAGCAGCCAAGATGGCCCCGGGACTAGCGGGACGGATACGCAGTATTTT. This sequence encodes CASSQDGPGTSGTDTQYF.

V is TRBV29-1 and J is TRBJ2-1; 7 bases are shared with TRBD2. The CDR3 sequence is 16 residues long. With V trimmed by 3 bases and J by 3 bases, 11 bases remained unmatched. CDR1 and CDR2 (germline): SQVTM, ANQGSEA. The CDR3: CSVDGLRDYLYNEQFF. The CDR3 DNA follows: TGCAGCGTTGACGGGTTGCGGGACTACCTCTACAATGAGCAGTTCTTC.

This clonotype was observed a handful of times. This rearrangement joins TRBV5-6 to TRBJ2-7; 7 bases line up with TRBD1. Germline V gene data show CDR1 as SGHDT and CDR2 as YYEEEE. The CDR3 runs 13 residues. Trimming at V came to 5 bases and at J to 3 bases, leaving 5 bases not matched to a gene. The CDR3 reads CASSWTGRYEQYF. The CDR3 coding sequence is TGTGCCAGCAGTTGGACAGGACGCTACGAGCAGTACTTC.

The table lists this clonotype with a few counts. This chain links TRBV29-1 with TRBJ1-2; maybe TRBD1 (5 bases). The V and J ends lost 6 bases and 6 bases respectively, with 11 bases between them. The CDR3 is made up of 11 amino acids. The germline gives CDR1 SQVTM, CDR2 ANQGSEA. The CDR3 DNA reads TGCAGCGTCTTGGGGGGGGATGGCTACACCTTC. Its translation: CSVLGGDGYTF.

In this sample, this clonotype turned up a few times. The chain links TRBV5-1 to TRBJ2-7; TRBD1 agrees at 7 bases. The CDR3 extends over 17 amino acids. J gave up 4 bases and V 0 bases, and 13 bases lay outside the gene matches. CDR1 SGHRS and CDR2 YFSETQ come from the germline V gene. The CDR3 here is CASSLGQGSRIGYEQYF. The CDR3 nucleotides read TGCGCCAGCAGCTTGGGACAGGGTAGCAGGATTGGATACGAGCAGTACTTC.

The table lists this clonotype with a few counts. This chain uses TRBV20-1 with TRBJ2-5, with 10 bases fitting TRBD2. Matching the DNA end better, TRBJ2-7 makes the J call doubtful. The CDR3 has 13 amino acids. Germline CDR1 reads DFQATT; CDR2 reads SNEGSKA (reference sequence). The CDR3 region is CSASRGLAYEQYF. In nucleotides, the CDR3 is TGCAGTGCTTCTAGGGGACTAGCGTACGAGCAGTACTTC.

Concerning this clonotype itself: A read error may be the cause here, since a much bigger clone is one base away. The chain couples TRBV7-9 to TRBJ2-1; a weak D match, TRBD1 (6 bases). Germline assignment: CDR1 SEHNR and CDR2 FQNEAQ (reference sequence). Trimming stripped 4 bases from V and 9 bases from J, with 19 bases between. The CDR3 is 15 amino acids. The CDR3 nucleotides read TGTGCCAGCAGCTGGTCGACAGGACGTGGTGGTGAGCAGTTCTTC. Amino acids: CASSWSTGRGGEQFF.

This clonotype was seen more than once but under ten times. The chain recombines TRBV9 with TRBJ2-3; D possibly corresponds to TRBD2 (8 bases). CDR1 is SGDLS, CDR2 YYNGEE, per germline. V gave up 2 bases and J gave up 2 bases, with 21 bases separating them. CDR3 length equals 18 residues. The CDR3: CASSVGQAGDRYTDTQYF. In DNA, the CDR3 is TGTGCCAGCAGCGTCGGCCAAGCGGGGGACAGATACACAGATACGCAGTATTTT.

V usage is TRBV3-1 and J usage is TRBJ2-7; TRBD1 agrees at 8 bases. V was pared by 5 bases and J by 6 bases, with 6 bases of the junction left unmatched. Germline values: CDR1 LGHDT, CDR2 YNNKEL (reference sequence). This CDR3 has 13 amino acids. In nucleotides, the CDR3 is TGTGCCAGCAGCTACTGGACAGGGCCCGAGCAGTACTTC. This codes for CASSYWTGPEQYF.

The chain employs TRBV5-1 and TRBJ2-3; D is ambiguous. CDR3 length: 15 amino acids. Deletions cut 3 bases from V and 0 bases from J, with 11 bases between. Germline loops: CDR1 SGHRS, CDR2 YFSETQ. CDR3 sequence: CASSSGLMSTDTQYF. As DNA, the CDR3 is TGCGCCAGCAGCTCCGGCTTAATGAGCACAGATACGCAGTATTTT.

This clonotype was counted a few times. The rearrangement uses TRBV7-6 and TRBJ2-3; D is undetermined. This CDR3 comprises 16 residues. Trimming took off 0 bases at V and 0 bases at J, with 10 bases between the two ends. Germline CDR1 is SGHVS and CDR2 is FNYEAQ. This CDR3 is CASSLAAPPSTDTQYF. Written as DNA, the CDR3 is TGTGCCAGCAGCTTAGCTGCTCCTCCTAGCACAGATACGCAGTATTTT.